The 31 T cell receptor beta chains below come from one sample, sequenced in a study of tumor-infiltrating lymphocytes in localized non-small cell lung cancer. Produced via immunoSEQ multiplex PCR; TCRdb's table is partial and in-frame only. The sample has 20,000 to 25,000 clones; 69% are singletons. The material sequenced was lung tumor tissue. The receptors stem from a human donor with non-small cell lung cancer.

This chain uses TRBV11-3 with TRBJ2-2; D is unclear. CDR3 length: 12 amino acids. Germline-derived CDR1 and CDR2 are SGHNT and YENEEA. Trimming left V 5 bases short and J 7 bases short, with 8 bases between. CDR3 protein: CASSALYGELFF. The CDR3 nucleotides read TGTGCCAGCAGCGCCCTGTACGGGGAGCTGTTTTTT.

In this sample, this clone turned up once. The V and J genes are TRBV2 and TRBJ2-5; possibly TRBD2 for D (6 bases). Per the germline V gene, CDR1 is SNHLY and CDR2 is FYNNEI. V dropped 6 bases and J dropped 5 bases, with 13 bases sitting between them. The CDR3 is 13 residues long. This CDR3 reads CASSGGGFETQYF. DNA for the CDR3: TGTGCCAGCAGCGGGGGTGGATTCGAGACCCAGTACTTC.

This clone was detected only a few times. The CDR3 here is CASSFGWGAETQYF. For the CDR3, the DNA is TGTGCCAGCAGCTTCGGGTGGGGGGCAGAGACCCAGTACTTC. The rearrangement links TRBV7-6 to TRBJ2-5, with D tentatively TRBD1 or TRBD2 (6 bases each). The CDR3 runs to 14 residues. V lost 3 bases, J lost 4 bases, and 12 bases lay in between. The germline V gene encodes CDR1 SGHVS and CDR2 FNYEAQ.

The rearrangement joins TRBV5-6 to TRBJ1-5, with TRBD1 matching over 8 bases. Trimming took 1 base from V and 2 from J; bases not matched to a gene: 2. The germline V gene has CDR1 SGHDT and CDR2 YYEEEE. The CDR3 is 15 residues long. The CDR3 bases are TGTGCCAGCAGCTTGCAGGGGGCTCGCAATCAGCCCCAGCATTTT. This encodes CASSLQGARNQPQHF.

This chain links TRBV6-5 with TRBJ1-2; D gene ambiguous. CDR1 is MNHEY and CDR2 is SVGAGI in the germline V gene. This CDR3 is built from 14 residues. The CDR3 reads CATLDLDSNYGYTF. The DNA for the CDR3 is TGTGCAACTTTGGACCTCGACTCTAACTATGGCTACACCTTC.

The chain carries TRBV15 and TRBJ2-4; D is unresolved. CDR1 and CDR2 (germline): LNHNV, YYDKDF (reference sequence). This CDR3 comprises 14 residues. Trimming cost V 3 bases and J 0 bases, with 6 bases left between them. The DNA for the CDR3 is TGTGCCACCAGCAGCGCAGGAGCCAAAAACATTCAGTACTTC. This codes for CATSSAGAKNIQYF.

The chain links TRBV20-1 to TRBJ2-1, with D unclear. V lost 1 base to trimming and J lost 8 bases, with 6 bases between them. This CDR3 has 11 amino acids. Germline CDR1 reads DFQATT; CDR2 reads SNEGSKA (reference sequence). CDR3 sequence reads: CSARGVDEQFF. The CDR3 DNA reads TGCAGTGCTAGAGGTGTCGATGAGCAGTTCTTC.

A few counts support this clone. The V and J genes are TRBV10-2 and TRBJ1-1; a weak D match, TRBD1 (5 bases). Between the trimmed V and J ends, which lost 11 bases and 1 base, there was a span of 11 bases. CDR1 WSHSY and CDR2 SAAADI come from the germline V gene. The CDR3 length is 12 residues. The CDR3 protein is CASGRANTEAFF. Here the CDR3 DNA reads TGCGCCTCGGGGCGGGCGAACACTGAAGCTTTCTTT.

As for this clone: One end of the junction varies from germline; a read error may be responsible. The V gene is TRBV20-1, the J gene TRBJ1-4, with D possibly matching TRBD1 (6 bases). Germline loops: CDR1 DFQATT, CDR2 SNEGSKA (reference sequence). CDR3 length: 11 amino acids. The CDR3 DNA sequence: TGCAGTGCGCACGGAGACAGGTTTGCCATTTTT. Amino acid sequence: CSAHGDRFAIF.

This clone was observed a handful of times. V is TRBV19 and J is TRBJ1-5; TRBD1 agrees at 7 bases. The CDR3 spans 14 residues. Germline CDR1 and CDR2: LNHDA and SQIVND (reference sequence). Trimming at V came to 5 bases and at J to 8 bases, leaving 9 bases not matched to a gene. In DNA, the CDR3 is TGTGCCAGTAGTCGGGACAGCGATGTTAAGCCCCAGCATTTT. This encodes CASSRDSDVKPQHF.

This clone was observed a handful of times. The genes are TRBV5-1 and TRBJ1-2; D is possibly TRBD1 (5 bases). The CDR3 totals 14 residues. CDR1 and CDR2 from the germline V gene are SGHRS and YFSETQ. The germline V and J ends were trimmed by 1 base and 4 bases, with 11 bases remaining between them. CDR3 amino acids: CASSLSGDGYGYTF. The DNA of the CDR3 is TGCGCCAGCAGCTTGTCTGGGGACGGCTATGGCTACACCTTC. Full variable domain (remainder filled in from reference TRBV5-1 and TRBJ1-2): KAGVTQTPRYLIKTRGQQVTLSCSPISGHRSVSWYQQTPGQGLQFLFEYFSETQRNKGNFPGRFSGRQFSNSRSEMNVSTLELGDSALYLCASSLSGDGYGYTFGSGTRLTVV.

The gene calls are TRBV19 and TRBJ2-2; 9 bases line up with TRBD1. The CDR3 covers 14 residues. Looked up from germline, CDR1 is LNHDA and CDR2 is SQIVND (reference sequence). The ends lost 8 bases at V and 7 bases at J; junction bases unmatched: 8. CDR3 region: CASGDRVSLGELFF. The CDR3 region has the DNA TGTGCCAGTGGGGACAGGGTCTCGCTCGGGGAGCTGTTTTTT.

This clone is medium-sized. The CDR3 DNA sequence: TGTGCCTGGAGTGACGGGACGACCCACAATGAGCAGTTCTTC. Translation: CAWSDGTTHNEQFF. The chain recombines TRBV30 with TRBJ2-1, with D perhaps being TRBD1 or TRBD2 (5 bases each). Trimming cost V 1 base and J 5 bases, with 12 bases left between them. The CDR3 totals 14 residues. Germline loops: CDR1 GTSNPN, CDR2 SVGIG (reference sequence).

This clone came up a few times. V gene TRBV6-1 combines with J gene TRBJ1-5; D is uncertain. The germline gives CDR1 MNHNS, CDR2 SASEGT. V lost 3 bases and J lost 8, with 14 bases in between. The CDR3 consists of 14 residues. The CDR3 region is CASSDSGLLEPQHF. CDR3 sequence (DNA): TGTGCCAGCAGTGACTCAGGTTTATTGGAGCCCCAGCATTTT.

The chain uses TRBV7-8 and TRBJ1-5; 7 bases line up with TRBD1. This CDR3 is 17 amino acids long. Germline-derived CDR1 and CDR2 are SGHVS and FQNEAQ. The V segment lost 3 bases and the J segment 7 bases; nucleotides outside the gene matches: 15. CDR3 residues: CASSLGRGSVRGQPQHF. In DNA form, the CDR3 reads TGTGCCAGCAGCTTGGGCAGGGGGTCGGTAAGGGGCCAGCCCCAGCATTTT.

The chain has TRBV5-4 and TRBJ2-5; possibly TRBD1 for D (6 bases). This CDR3 has 14 residues. Germline V gene data show CDR1 as SGHNT and CDR2 as YYREEE (reference sequence). V was shortened by 0 bases and J by 2 bases, with 8 bases between the two germline ends. CDR3 sequence reads: CASSLGQGQETQYF. CDR3 sequence (DNA): TGTGCCAGCAGCTTGGGTCAGGGGCAAGAGACCCAGTACTTC.

The chain joins TRBV6-1 to TRBJ2-7; D is tentatively TRBD1 or TRBD2 (5 bases each). Looked up from germline, CDR1 is MNHNS and CDR2 is SASEGT. The CDR3 loop spans 13 amino acids. The V end was cut by 10 bases, the J end by 2 bases, with 15 bases between. CDR3 nucleotides: TGTGCCACCCATGAGGGGTTTCCCTACGAGCAGTACTTC. It codes for CATHEGFPYEQYF.

V gene TRBV14 combines with J gene TRBJ2-7; D perhaps matches TRBD1 (5 bases). Deletions cut 3 bases from V and 5 bases from J, with 14 bases between. From germline, CDR1 is SGHDN and CDR2 FVKESK. CDR3 length: 14 residues. CDR3 region: CASSHDQGRNEQYF. Here the CDR3 DNA reads TGTGCCAGCAGCCACGATCAGGGAAGGAACGAGCAGTACTTC.

This clone was observed a few times. The J gene is TRBJ2-7, the V gene TRBV20-1, with unresolved D. Germline V CDR1 and CDR2: DFQATT, SNEGSKA (reference sequence). CDR3 length: 10 amino acids. The V end lost 3 bases, the J end lost 6 bases, and 6 bases lay between the germline ends. Written as DNA, the CDR3 is TGCAGTGCTAGGGCGTTCGAGCAGTACTTC. It is translated as CSARAFEQYF.

V usage is TRBV7-2 and J usage is TRBJ2-7, with 10 bases lining up with TRBD2. The V gene end was trimmed by 3 bases and the J gene end by 4 bases; junction bases not matched to a gene: 6. The CDR3 length is 15 residues. Germline CDR1 reads SGHTA; CDR2 reads FQGNSA. The CDR3 reads CASSLKGLAPYEQYF. The DNA of the CDR3 is TGTGCCAGCAGCTTGAAGGGACTAGCGCCTTACGAGCAGTACTTC.

This clone was found once. The chain is built from TRBV7-9 and TRBJ2-1; tentative D call: TRBD2 (6 bases). V dropped 5 bases and J dropped 12 bases, with 20 bases sitting between them. Germline V lookup: CDR1 SEHNR, CDR2 FQNEAQ (reference sequence). The CDR3 runs 14 residues. In DNA form, the CDR3 reads TGTGCCAGCAGCGCGAGCGGGCGAGGTGAGGGGCAGTTCTTC. It encodes CASSASGRGEGQFF. The whole variable domain, remainder taken from reference TRBV7-9 and TRBJ2-1, is DTGVSQNPRHKITKRGQNVTFRCDPISEHNRLYWYRQTLGQGPEFLTYFQNEAQLEKSRLLSDRFSAERPKGSFSTLEIQRTEQGDSAMYLCASSASGRGEGQFFGPGTRLTVL.

The table lists this clone with a few counts. The chain couples TRBV25-1 to TRBJ1-5; tentatively, D is TRBD1 (5 bases). CDR3 length: 16 residues. Germline CDR1 and CDR2: MGHDK and SYGVNS. The V end lost 2 bases, the J end lost 0 bases, and 11 bases lay between the germline ends. CDR3 sequence (DNA): TGTGCCAGCAGTGAAAGCAGGGATCATAGCAATCAGCCCCAGCATTTT. This sequence encodes CASSESRDHSNQPQHF.

The chain uses TRBV2 and TRBJ2-7; 13 bases align to TRBD2. Trimming removed 8 bases from V and 5 bases from J; junction bases left unmatched: 6. The V gene's germline CDR1 is SNHLY and CDR2 FYNNEI. CDR3 size: 14 residues. The CDR3 is CASSIGLAGDEQYF. Written as DNA, the CDR3 is TGTGCCAGCTCGATAGGACTAGCGGGAGACGAGCAGTACTTC. The complete variable domain, with remaining parts taken from reference TRBV2 and TRBJ2-7, reads EPEVTQTPSHQVTQMGQEVILRCVPISNHLYFYWYRQILGQKVEFLVSFYNNEISEKSEIFDDQFSVERPDGSNFTLKIRSTKLEDSAMYFCASSIGLAGDEQYFGPGTRLTVT.

The CDR3 DNA follows: TGCGCCAGCATGATAGGGGGTAACACTGAAGCTTTCTTT. This encodes CASMIGGNTEAFF. The genes are TRBV5-1 and TRBJ1-1, with D possibly matching TRBD1 (6 bases). Germline assignment: CDR1 SGHRS and CDR2 YFSETQ. V lost 6 bases and J lost 2, with 11 bases in between. The CDR3 spans 13 residues.

This clone counts as medium-sized. V is TRBV7-3 and J is TRBJ2-7, with 15 bases fitting TRBD2. This CDR3 is built from 14 residues. The germline V gene encodes CDR1 SGHTA and CDR2 FQGTGA. The ends lost 5 bases at V and 7 bases at J; junction bases unmatched: 3. The CDR3, as DNA: TGTGCCAGCAGCCCGGGACTAGCGGGAGGTGAGCAGTACTTC. This gives the protein CASSPGLAGGEQYF.

This clone was counted a few times. J is TRBJ2-4 and V is TRBV9; 7 bases line up with TRBD2. This CDR3 region has 14 residues. The V gene end was trimmed by 0 bases and the J gene end by 6 bases; junction bases not matched to a gene: 3. Germline V CDR1 and CDR2: SGDLS, YYNGEE. The CDR3 loop is CASSVVSSGNIQYF. In DNA form, the CDR3 reads TGTGCCAGCAGCGTAGTTTCTAGCGGAAACATTCAGTACTTC.

The CDR3 nucleotides are TGTGCCAGCCATCGAGAGGTCCAAGAGACCCAGTACTTC. This encodes CASHREVQETQYF. The V and J genes are TRBV18 and TRBJ2-5; D remains ambiguous. The V and J ends lost 8 bases and 1 base respectively, with 11 bases between them. Germline V gene data show CDR1 as KGHSH and CDR2 as LQKENI. The CDR3 sequence is 13 residues long.

The rearrangement joins TRBV10-3 to TRBJ2-7; 10 bases fit TRBD2. J gave up 0 bases and V 3 bases, and 5 bases lay outside the gene matches. The germline V gene encodes CDR1 ENHRY and CDR2 SYGVKD. This CDR3 comprises 16 residues. CDR3 bases: TGTGCCATCAGTGACCCGACTAGCGGGTACTCCTACGAGCAGTACTTC. Its translation is CAISDPTSGYSYEQYF.

The J gene is TRBJ2-7, the V gene TRBV2, with 7 nucleotides matching TRBD1. Trimming took 6 bases from V and 3 from J; bases not matched to a gene: 11. CDR3 length: 15 amino acids. Germline assignment: CDR1 SNHLY and CDR2 FYNNEI. For the CDR3, the DNA is TGTGCCAGCAGACCCGACAGGGTCTCTCTCTACGAGCAGTACTTC. Its protein product is CASRPDRVSLYEQYF.

The chain couples TRBV15 to TRBJ2-7, with TRBD2 matching 13 bases. The CDR3 extends over 14 amino acids. V was pared by 4 bases and J by 7 bases, with 4 bases of the junction left unmatched. Germline lookup yields CDR1 LNHNV and CDR2 YYDKDF (reference sequence). The CDR3 nucleotides are TGTGCCACCAGCATGCCGGGACTAGCGGGAGAGCAGTACTTC. Its translation is CATSMPGLAGEQYF.

Only a few counts were recorded for this clone. This rearrangement joins TRBV19 to TRBJ1-5; 7 bases match TRBD1. The CDR3 totals 16 residues. Germline assignment: CDR1 LNHDA and CDR2 SQIVND (reference sequence). V lost 7 bases and J lost 5; bases outside the gene matches: 14. The CDR3 DNA is TGTGCCAGTACCCTCAGGACAGGACGCGGAGATCAGCCCCAGCATTTT. Translating it yields CASTLRTGRGDQPQHF.